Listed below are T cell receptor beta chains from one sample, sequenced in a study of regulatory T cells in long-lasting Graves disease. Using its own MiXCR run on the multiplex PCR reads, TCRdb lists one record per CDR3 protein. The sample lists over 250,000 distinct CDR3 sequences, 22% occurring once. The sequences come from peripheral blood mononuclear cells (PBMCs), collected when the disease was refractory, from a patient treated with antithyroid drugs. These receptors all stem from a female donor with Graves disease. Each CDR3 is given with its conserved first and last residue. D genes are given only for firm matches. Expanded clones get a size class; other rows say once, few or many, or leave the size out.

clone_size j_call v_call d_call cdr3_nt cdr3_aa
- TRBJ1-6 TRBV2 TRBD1 TGTGCCAGCCGGGACAGTCTTGCTCCCCTCCACTTT CASRDSLAPLHF
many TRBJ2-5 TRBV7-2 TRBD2 TGTGCCAGCAGCTTAGGGTTTCGAGCGGGGGCCAGAGAGACCCAGTACTTC CASSLGFRAGARETQYF
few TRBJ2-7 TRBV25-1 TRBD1 TGTGCCAGCAGTTCCGGGACAGGGGTTTACGAGCAGTACTTC CASSSGTGVYEQYF
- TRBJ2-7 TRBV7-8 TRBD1 TGTGCCAGCAGCTTCGAACAGGGGGCTCGCGAGCAGTACTTC CASSFEQGAREQYF
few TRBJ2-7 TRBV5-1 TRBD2 TGCGCCAGCGCCTGGACTAGCGGTACATTCTACGAGCAGTACTTC CASAWTSGTFYEQYF
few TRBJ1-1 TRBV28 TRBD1 TGTGCCAGCAGCGAAGGGGGCGGAGCCACTGAAGCTTTCTTT CASSEGGGATEAFF
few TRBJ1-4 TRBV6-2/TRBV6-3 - TGTGCCAGCAGAAGGGGACGGCGCTTCGAAAAACTGTTTTTT CASRRGRRFEKLFF
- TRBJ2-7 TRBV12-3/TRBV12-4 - TGTGCCAGCGGCCCCGGGCTAGCTGGGTACGAGCAGTACTTC CASGPGLAGYEQYF
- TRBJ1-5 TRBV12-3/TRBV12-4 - TGTGCCAGCAGTTTAGGCTCCCCGGGACGCCCTAGCAATCAGCCCCAGCATTTT CASSLGSPGRPSNQPQHF
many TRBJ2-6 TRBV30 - TGTGCCTGGCGTGGGAGCTCTGGGGCCAACGTCCTGACTTTC CAWRGSSGANVLTF
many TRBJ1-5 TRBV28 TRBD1 TGTGCCAGCAGTTTAGGACAGGACCTACGGACCCAGCATTTT CASSLGQDLRTQHF
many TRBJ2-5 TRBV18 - TGTGCCAGCTCACGCTCAGGGGTGAAGACCCAGTACTTC CASSRSGVKTQYF
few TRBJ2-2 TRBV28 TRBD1 TGTGCCAGCCGTACCCAAACGGGACAGGAGTTTATCGGGGAGCTGTTTTTT CASRTQTGQEFIGELFF
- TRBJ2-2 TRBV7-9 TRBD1 TGTGCCAGCACCGGGACAGTGAACACCGGGGAGCTGTTTTTT CASTGTVNTGELFF
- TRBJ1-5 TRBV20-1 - TGCAGTGCTATTAATGGCGGCCGGGGGGCCGGTTTCAATCAGCCCCAGCATTTT CSAINGGRGAGFNQPQHF
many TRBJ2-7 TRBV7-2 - TGTGCCAGCAGCTTAGCGGGCTACTACGAGCAGTACTTC CASSLAGYYEQYF
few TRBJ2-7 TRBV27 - TGTGCCAGCAGTTCGTTCGACAGAACCTACGAGCAGTACTTC CASSSFDRTYEQYF
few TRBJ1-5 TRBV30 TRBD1 TGTGCCTGGGGGACAGGGCAGCCCCAGCATTTT CAWGTGQPQHF
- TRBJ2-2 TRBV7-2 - TGTGCCAGCAGCGGAGTAAACACCGGGGAGCTGTTTTTT CASSGVNTGELFF
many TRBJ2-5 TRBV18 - TGTGCCAGCTCACCGGGGACACCCCAAGAGACCCAGTACTTC CASSPGTPQETQYF
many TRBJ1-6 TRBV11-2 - TGTGCCAGCAGCGAACAGCTCCAAAATTCACCCCTCCACTTT CASSEQLQNSPLHF
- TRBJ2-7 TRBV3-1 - TGTGTCAGCAGCCAAGATATGGCTAGAATTACCGAGCAGTACTTC CVSSQDMARITEQYF
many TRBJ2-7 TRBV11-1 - TGTGCCAGCAGCTCAGGCGGATCCGCGGTCTACGAGCAGTACTTC CASSSGGSAVYEQYF
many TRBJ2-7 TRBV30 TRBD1 TGTGCCTGGGGGGACAGGGTGAACTACGAGCAGTACTTC CAWGDRVNYEQYF
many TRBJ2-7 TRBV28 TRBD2 TGTGCCAGCCAAGGGACTAGCGCCTACGAGCAGTACTTC CASQGTSAYEQYF
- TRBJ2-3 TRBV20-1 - TGCAGTGCTCACAACGGAATATTAGATACGCAGTATTTT CSAHNGILDTQYF
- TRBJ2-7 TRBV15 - TGTGCCACCAGCAGAGATTACCAACGAGGCTACGAGCAGTACTTC CATSRDYQRGYEQYF
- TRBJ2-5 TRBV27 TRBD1 TGTGCCAGCAGCGGACAGGGGGCCGAGACCCAGTACTTC CASSGQGAETQYF
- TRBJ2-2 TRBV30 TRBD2 TGTGCCTGGAGTGTACCGCTAGCGGGAGTTAAGAACACCGGGGAGCTGTTTTTT CAWSVPLAGVKNTGELFF
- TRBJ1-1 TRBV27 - TGTGCCAGCAGTTCACAGGGTAGCACTGAAGCTTTCTTT CASSSQGSTEAFF
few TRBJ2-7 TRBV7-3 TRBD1 TGTGCCAGCAGCTTATTCGGACAGGGGGCTAGCGAGCAGTACTTC CASSLFGQGASEQYF
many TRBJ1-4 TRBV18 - TGTGCCAGCTCACCACGGGCCGGGGATGAAAAACTGTTTTTT CASSPRAGDEKLFF
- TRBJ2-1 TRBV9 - TGTGCCAGCAGGGGCTTAGGAGGGGACGAGCAGTTCTTC CASRGLGGDEQFF
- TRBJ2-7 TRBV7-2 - TGTGCCAGCAGCTTTAGCGGACTCGACTCCTACGAGCAGTACTTC CASSFSGLDSYEQYF
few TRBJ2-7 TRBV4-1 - TGCGCCAGCAGCCACGTCGCTCCTAGCGAACACGAGCAGTACTTC CASSHVAPSEHEQYF
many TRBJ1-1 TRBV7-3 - TGTGCCAGCAGCTTAGTCCCAGGGTACGGCACTGAAGCTTTCTTT CASSLVPGYGTEAFF
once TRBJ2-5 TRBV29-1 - TGCAGCGTTGACCTAGGTTTCGAGACCCAGTACTTC CSVDLGFETQYF
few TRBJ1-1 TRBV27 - TGTGCCAGCAGTTTTGGGGGGTCTGAAGCTTTCTTT CASSFGGSEAFF
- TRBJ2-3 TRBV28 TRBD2 TGTGCCAGCAGTTTCCCGGGACTAGCGGGAAGCGCAGATACGCAGTATTTT CASSFPGLAGSADTQYF
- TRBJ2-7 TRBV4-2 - TGTGCCAGCAGCCAAGGCAACATGCAACCGGGACACTTTCCGTACTTC CASSQGNMQPGHFPYF
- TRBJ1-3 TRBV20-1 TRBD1 TGCAGTGCTAGCCAGACAGGGTCCGGAAACACCATATATTTT CSASQTGSGNTIYF
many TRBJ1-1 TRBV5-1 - TGCGCCAGCAGCTTGGTTAGTGGCACTGAAGCTTTCTTT CASSLVSGTEAFF
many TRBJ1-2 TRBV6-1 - TGTGCCAGCAGTGAAGTGGGACGTGGCGGTGGTGGCTACACCTTC CASSEVGRGGGGYTF
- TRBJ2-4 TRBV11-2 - TGTGCCAGCAGCGAACTGAAGGCCCCCTTGAACATTCAGTACTTC CASSELKAPLNIQYF
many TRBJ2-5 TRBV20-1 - TGCAGTGCTAGGGACCCTTGGGCAGAGACCCAGTACTTC CSARDPWAETQYF
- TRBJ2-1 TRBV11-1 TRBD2 TGTGCCAGCAGCCGCCCCGGGACTAGCGGCTACAATGAGCAGTTCTTC CASSRPGTSGYNEQFF
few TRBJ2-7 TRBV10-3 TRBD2 TGTGCCATCAGCCCACTAGCGGGAGTAGGGGAGCAGTACTTC CAISPLAGVGEQYF
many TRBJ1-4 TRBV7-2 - TGTGCCAGCAGCTTAATGGGGGGAACTAATGAAAAACTGTTTTTT CASSLMGGTNEKLFF
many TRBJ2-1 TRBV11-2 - TGTGCCAGCAAAGCGGCGTTGTACAATGAGCAGTTCTTC CASKAALYNEQFF
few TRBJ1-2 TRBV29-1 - TGCAGCGTTGAAGACAGCTCCATGGGGGGCTACACCTTC CSVEDSSMGGYTF
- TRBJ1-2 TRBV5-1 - TGCGCCAGCAGCTTGAATGGCAACTATGGCTACACCTTC CASSLNGNYGYTF
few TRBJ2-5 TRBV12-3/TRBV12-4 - TGTGCCAGCAGTTTAACTAGCCGAGAGACCCAGTACTTC CASSLTSRETQYF
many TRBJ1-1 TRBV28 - TGTGCCAGCAGTTTGGCCCGGGCAGGAGGGAGCACTGAAGCTTTCTTT CASSLARAGGSTEAFF
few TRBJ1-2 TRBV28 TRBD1 TGTGCCAGCAGTTTATGGGGACAGGTATCTATTGGCTACACCTTC CASSLWGQVSIGYTF
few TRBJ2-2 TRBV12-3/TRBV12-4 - TGTGCCAGCAGACGACCGGGACAAAACACCGGGGAGCTGTTTTTT CASRRPGQNTGELFF
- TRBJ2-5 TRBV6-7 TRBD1 TGTGCCAGCAGGAGACAGGGGGCGAGGCAAGAGACCCAGTACTTC CASRRQGARQETQYF
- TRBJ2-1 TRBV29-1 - TGCAGCGTTGATGGCGATCCGAGCTCCTACAATGAGCAGTTCTTC CSVDGDPSSYNEQFF
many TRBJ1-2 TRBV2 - TGTGCCAGCAGGGGCGGCCCCTATGGCTACACCTTC CASRGGPYGYTF
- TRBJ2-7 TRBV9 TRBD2 TGTGCCAGCAGCGCTGGCCGACTAGCAGATAACAACGAGCAGTACTTC CASSAGRLADNNEQYF